This TCR beta chain was profiled in a study of a mutant IDH1 vaccine in newly diagnosed glioma. Specified time point: week 23, last vaccination. Every vaccine dose comprised 300 ug of mutant IDH1 20-mer peptide plus topical imiquimod. Between the trimmed V and J ends, which lost 5 bases and 3 bases, there was a span of 17 bases. The CDR3 is made up of 15 amino acids. CDR1 and CDR2 from the germline V gene are LNHDA and SQIVND (reference sequence). As concerns this clone: The antigen remains unidentified.

The protocol was immunoSEQ multiplex PCR, while the TCRdb copy is restricted to in-frame clones and leaves out a portion. In the table there are just over 65,000 clones, over 75% of which are singletons. V and J are TRBV19 and TRBJ2-7, with D perhaps TRBD1 or TRBD2 (7 bases each). The clonotype was recovered from a man between 18 and 35 years old with glioma. The material was PBMCs, obtained from a glioma patient whose treatment included an IDH1 peptide vaccine. The CDR3 nucleotides are TGTGCCAGTAGTCCCACAGGGGAGGGGTTCTACGAGCAGTACTTC. Protein product: CASSPTGEGFYEQYF. The full variable domain, completed using reference TRBV19 and TRBJ2-7, is DGGITQSPKYLFRKEGQNVTLSCEQNLNHDAMYWYRQDPGQGLRLIYYSQIVNDFQKGDIAEGYSVSREKKESFPLTVTSAQKNPTAFYLCASSPTGEGFYEQYFGPGTRLTVT.